The clone carrying this TCR beta chain was observed a single time. The data originate from a study of technical replicates of blood from a few donors. Repertoires were generated with immunoSEQ multiplex PCR, while TCRdb's copy carries only in-frame clones and drops some. Of around 80,000 clones detected, 93% appear once; the ten largest clones hold 0.24%. In germline, CDR1 is SGHVS, CDR2 FNYEAQ. The V and J ends lost 1 base and 3 bases respectively, with 9 bases between them. CDR3 length: 14 residues. The sequence was collected from a human donor in good health. V usage is TRBV7-6 and J usage is TRBJ1-1; D unclear. Input material: T cells isolated from PBMCs. CDR3 loop: CASSLEGQDTEAFF. CDR3 DNA sequence: TGTGCCAGCAGCTTAGAAGGTCAGGACACTGAAGCTTTCTTT.